These 24 T cell receptor beta chains were sequenced from one sample in a study of human T cells and chemical hapten exposure. TCRdb re-derived calls from the RACE reads in MiXCR, one entry per CDR3 protein. The sample shows 95,000 to 150,000 distinct CDR3 sequences, roughly 14% of them seen only once. Regarding time point: pre-sensitization, week 0. Documented treatment: therapeutic diphenylcyclopropenone sensitization with weekly scalp DPC. The sequencing used whole blood, collected in connection with sensitization to the hapten diphenylcyclopropenone (DPC). The receptor set was obtained from a young woman with alopecia areata. Some clones in this sample may be carry-over from other donors' samples.

The CDR3 DNA sequence: TGTGCCAGTAAGACACAGGGGGCCTATCAGCCCCAGCATTTT. Translated, it gives CASKTQGAYQPQHF. The rearrangement links TRBV19 to TRBJ1-5, with 9 bases lining up with TRBD1. This CDR3 contains 14 residues. V dropped 7 bases and J dropped 5; count of bases not matched to a gene: 6. CDR1 and CDR2 from the germline V gene are LNHDA and SQIVND (reference sequence).

This clonotype occurred a few times. This chain links TRBV6-2 or TRBV6-3 with TRBJ1-1, with TRBD1 as a possible D gene (5 bases). The CDR3 is made up of 16 amino acids. V was clipped by 7 bases and J by 4 bases, with 22 bases between them. Germline CDR1 and CDR2: MNHEY and SVGEGT. The CDR3, as DNA: TGTGCCAGCACCCCGTTTGAGGGGTGGCCGGGCACTGAAGCTTTCTTT. Amino acid sequence: CASTPFEGWPGTEAFF.

The chain links TRBV9 to TRBJ2-1; TRBD2 matches at 10 bases. The germline V gene has CDR1 SGDLS and CDR2 YYNGEE. The CDR3 extends over 15 amino acids. V was clipped by 2 bases and J by 4 bases; unmatched bases: 3. CDR3 nucleotides: TGTGCCAGCAGCGTTAGCGGGGGGCAATACAATGAGCAGTTCTTC. This codes for CASSVSGGQYNEQFF.

There are many counts of this clonotype. The V and J genes are TRBV7-8 and TRBJ2-5, with no clear D. Germline CDR1 is SGHVS and CDR2 is FQNEAQ. CDR3 length equals 15 residues. Trimming took off 6 bases at V and 5 bases at J, with 19 bases between the two ends. CDR3 sequence reads: CASSTHGQGSETQYF. CDR3 in DNA: TGTGCCAGCAGTACACACGGTCAAGGTAGTGAGACCCAGTACTTC.

In this sample, this clonotype turned up once. The V gene is TRBV5-1, the J gene TRBJ2-3, with TRBD1 identical over 9 bases. The trim removed 4 bases at V and 3 bases at J, leaving 9 bases unmatched. CDR1 is SGHRS and CDR2 is YFSETQ in the germline V gene. The CDR3 covers 16 residues. The CDR3, as DNA: TGCGCCAGCAGCAAGACAGGGGGAGAAATTACAGATACGCAGTATTTT. Protein product: CASSKTGGEITDTQYF.

The count of this clonotype is one. V is TRBV2 and J is TRBJ2-3; D perhaps matches TRBD2 (6 bases). Trimming pared 1 base from V and 5 bases from J, leaving 13 bases between. Germline-derived CDR1 and CDR2 are SNHLY and FYNNEI. CDR3 size: 15 residues. As DNA, the CDR3 is TGTGCCAGCAGTGAAGGAGGCGGGGCTCAAGATACGCAGTATTTT. The encoded protein is CASSEGGGAQDTQYF.

The chain employs TRBV19 and TRBJ2-1; D is unclear. This CDR3 is 14 amino acids long. V was trimmed by 0 bases and J by 8 bases, leaving 11 bases between them. Germline V lookup: CDR1 LNHDA, CDR2 SQIVND (reference sequence). The chain's CDR3 is CASSIDRWSDEQFF. CDR3 bases: TGTGCCAGTAGTATAGATCGTTGGTCGGATGAGCAGTTCTTC. The full variable domain, rest sourced from reference TRBV19 and TRBJ2-1, is DGGITQSPKYLFRKEGQNVTLSCEQNLNHDAMYWYRQDPGQGLRLIYYSQIVNDFQKGDIAEGYSVSREKKESFPLTVTSAQKNPTAFYLCASSIDRWSDEQFFGPGTRLTVL.

This clonotype showed up just once. The chain has TRBV3-1 and TRBJ2-2; D perhaps matches TRBD2 (5 bases). Germline loops: CDR1 LGHDT, CDR2 YNNKEL (reference sequence). V gave up 2 bases and J gave up 10 bases, with 11 bases separating them. The CDR3 totals 13 residues. In DNA, the CDR3 is TGTGCCAGCAGCCAAACGCGGGCCGAGGAGCTGTTTTTT. Its protein is CASSQTRAEELFF. Together with reference TRBV3-1 and TRBJ2-2, the CDR3 gives the full variable domain: DTAVSQTPKYLVTQMGNDKSIKCEQNLGHDTMYWYKQDSKKFLKIMFSYNNKELIINETVPNRFSPKSPDKAHLNLHINSLELGDSAVYFCASSQTRAEELFFGEGSRLTVL.

This clonotype was detected a few times. The rearrangement links TRBV27 to TRBJ2-3; D unclear. The ends were cut back, 7 bases at V and 1 base at J, with 12 bases in the middle. The CDR3 is 14 amino acids. CDR1 is MNHEY, CDR2 SMNVEV, per germline (reference sequence). CDR3 bases: TGTGCCAGCACCCCAAAGCGAGGCACAGATACGCAGTATTTT. It yields the protein CASTPKRGTDTQYF.

CDR3 sequence reads: CASSTRTVRADTQYF. In DNA, the CDR3 is TGTGCCAGCAGTACGAGAACTGTGCGAGCAGATACGCAGTATTTT. The chain employs TRBV28 and TRBJ2-3; no clear D gene. V lost 5 bases and J 4 bases, leaving 16 bases between the germline ends. This CDR3 has 15 amino acids. From germline, CDR1 is MDHEN and CDR2 SYDVKM.

The rearrangement joins TRBV6-5 to TRBJ1-2; TRBD1 is a possible D gene (6 bases). The length of the CDR3 is 13 residues. The V end lost 6 bases, the J end lost 4 bases, and 12 bases lay between the germline ends. From germline, CDR1 is MNHEY and CDR2 SVGAGI. The CDR3 DNA reads as TGTGCCAGCAGCTTCGGACAGTCCTATGGCTACACCTTC. Translation gives CASSFGQSYGYTF.

This clonotype was found many times. V is TRBV11-2 and J is TRBJ2-7; D ambiguous. The CDR3 has 15 residues. Trimming cost V 0 bases and J 0 bases, with 9 bases left between them. Germline CDR1 reads SGHAT; CDR2 reads FQNNGV. The CDR3 loop reads CASSLDLASSYEQYF. As DNA, the CDR3 is TGTGCCAGCAGCTTAGATCTCGCCAGCTCCTACGAGCAGTACTTC.

This clonotype was seen ten or more times. The V call is TRBV7-6, the J call TRBJ2-3; perhaps D is TRBD1 or TRBD2 (5 bases each). Germline V lookup: CDR1 SGHVS, CDR2 FNYEAQ. The CDR3 length is 14 residues. Trimming removed 8 bases from V and 5 bases from J, with 17 bases in between. This chain's CDR3 is CASWDPSTEDTQYF. The CDR3 DNA reads TGTGCCAGCTGGGACCCGTCGACGGAAGATACGCAGTATTTT.

The sample holds a few counts of this clonotype. V is TRBV7-9 and J is TRBJ1-1, with D possibly TRBD1 on 5 matching bases. This CDR3 region has 16 residues. V lost 6 bases to trimming and J lost 1 base, with 18 bases between them. The germline gives CDR1 SEHNR, CDR2 FQNEAQ (reference sequence). This CDR3 reads CASSPTGARSNTEAFF. In DNA, the CDR3 is TGTGCCAGCAGTCCTACTGGGGCCAGATCGAACACTGAAGCTTTCTTT.

This clonotype was seen many times. The rearrangement joins TRBV18 to TRBJ1-2; 7 bases match TRBD1. Germline CDR1 reads KGHSH; CDR2 reads LQKENI. Trimming cost V 3 bases and J 8 bases; bases outside gene matches: 18. The CDR3 is 17 amino acids. CDR3 residues: CASSPQGEPGRMGGYTF. For the CDR3, the DNA is TGTGCCAGCTCACCGCAGGGGGAACCGGGACGAATGGGCGGCTACACCTTC.

This chain links TRBV4-3 with TRBJ1-4; D is unresolved. This CDR3 region has 17 residues. The V gene's germline CDR1 is LGHNA and CDR2 YSLEER. With 1 base removed from V and 6 bases from J, the gap between germline ends came to 18 bases. The chain's CDR3 is CASSQVSAARVHEKLFF. The CDR3 bases are TGCGCCAGCAGCCAAGTTTCGGCGGCTAGGGTGCATGAAAAACTGTTTTTT.

This clonotype was counted only a few times. V gene TRBV20-1 combines with J gene TRBJ2-1, with TRBD2 matching over 10 bases. The CDR3 contains 14 residues. Trimming took 3 bases from V and 3 from J; bases not matched to a gene: 2. Germline V lookup: CDR1 DFQATT, CDR2 SNEGSKA (reference sequence). CDR3 region: CSASLAGVYNEQFF. For the CDR3, the DNA is TGCAGTGCTAGTCTAGCGGGGGTCTACAATGAGCAGTTCTTC.

The CDR3 region is CASSKAWTASSGNTIYF. The CDR3 nucleotides read TGTGCCAGCAGCAAAGCTTGGACAGCGTCCTCTGGAAACACCATATATTTT. The rearrangement joins TRBV21-1 to TRBJ1-3; the DNA was not compared with TRBD1, the D call given in the table. TRBV21-1 is an annotated pseudogene. The CDR3 runs 17 residues.

This clonotype was counted at least ten times. This chain uses TRBV28 with TRBJ1-5; D is uncertain. V lost 2 bases and J 7 bases, leaving 12 bases between the germline ends. The CDR3 contains 14 residues. Germline CDR1 and CDR2: MDHEN and SYDVKM. CDR3 region: CASSLRSTGQPQHF. CDR3 bases: TGTGCCAGCAGTTTAAGGTCGACGGGGCAGCCCCAGCATTTT.

The V call is TRBV2, the J call TRBJ2-4, with D tentatively TRBD1 or TRBD2 (6 bases each). Trimming pared 2 bases from V and 0 bases from J, leaving 20 bases between. The CDR3 has 19 amino acids. The germline V gene encodes CDR1 SNHLY and CDR2 FYNNEI. CDR3 protein: CASSERGATVQLAKNIQYF. In DNA, the CDR3 is TGTGCCAGCAGTGAAAGGGGGGCTACAGTGCAGTTAGCCAAAAACATTCAGTACTTC.

The chain uses TRBV7-2 and TRBJ1-4, with TRBD1 matching 8 bases. The CDR3 runs to 11 residues. CDR1 is SGHTA, CDR2 FQGNSA, per germline. V was clipped by 3 bases and J by 13 bases; unmatched bases: 1. The CDR3 nucleotides read TGTGCCAGCAGCTTCGACAGGGGACTGTTTTTT. Translated, it gives CASSFDRGLFF.

The sample holds a few counts of this clonotype. The chain employs TRBV27 and TRBJ1-1; no reliable D call. The CDR3 runs to 15 residues. Deletions cut 4 bases from V and 2 bases from J, with 14 bases between. Germline CDR1 and CDR2: MNHEY and SMNVEV (reference sequence). CDR3 loop: CASSSGRRTNTEAFF. The CDR3 nucleotides read TGTGCCAGCAGTTCCGGACGACGGACTAACACTGAAGCTTTCTTT.

This clonotype was recorded many times. J is TRBJ2-1 and V is TRBV2, with 10 bases aligning to TRBD1. V lost 5 bases, J lost 7 bases, and 8 bases stayed unmatched. The germline gives CDR1 SNHLY, CDR2 FYNNEI. The CDR3 totals 15 residues. Here the CDR3 reads CASSPRDRGGNEQFF. CDR3 DNA: TGTGCCAGCAGTCCCCGGGACAGGGGTGGGAATGAGCAGTTCTTC.

This clonotype turned up a few times. The J gene is TRBJ2-1, the V gene TRBV18, with 9 bases identical to TRBD2. The junction had 9 bases not matched to a gene; V was cut back by 0 bases and J by 6 bases. Germline CDR1 is KGHSH and CDR2 is LQKENI. This CDR3 region has 17 residues. The CDR3 DNA reads TGTGCCAGCTCACCACCGCGCGGGGGGGCCTCTCTCAATGAGCAGTTCTTC. This sequence encodes CASSPPRGGASLNEQFF.